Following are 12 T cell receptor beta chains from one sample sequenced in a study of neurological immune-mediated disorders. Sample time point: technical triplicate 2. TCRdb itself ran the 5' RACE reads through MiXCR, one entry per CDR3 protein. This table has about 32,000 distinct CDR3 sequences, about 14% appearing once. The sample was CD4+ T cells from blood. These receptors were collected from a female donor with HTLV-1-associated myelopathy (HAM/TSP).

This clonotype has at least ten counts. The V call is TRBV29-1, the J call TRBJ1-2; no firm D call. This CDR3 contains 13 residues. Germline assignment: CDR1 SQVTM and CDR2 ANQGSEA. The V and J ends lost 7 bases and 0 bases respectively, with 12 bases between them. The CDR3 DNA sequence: TGCAGCGCCGAAAGGGCTCCTAACTATGGCTACACCTTC. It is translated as CSAERAPNYGYTF.

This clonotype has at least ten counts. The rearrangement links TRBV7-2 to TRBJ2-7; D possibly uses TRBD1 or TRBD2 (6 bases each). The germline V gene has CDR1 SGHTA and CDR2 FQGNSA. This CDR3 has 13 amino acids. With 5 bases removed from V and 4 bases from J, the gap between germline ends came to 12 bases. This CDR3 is CASSLGAGYEQYF. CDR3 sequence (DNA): TGTGCCAGCAGCCTGGGGGCGGGGTACGAGCAGTACTTC.

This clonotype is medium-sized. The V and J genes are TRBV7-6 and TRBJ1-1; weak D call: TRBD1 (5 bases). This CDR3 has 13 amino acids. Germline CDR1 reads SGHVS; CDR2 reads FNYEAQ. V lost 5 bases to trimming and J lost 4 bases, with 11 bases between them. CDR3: CASSVGGSTEAFF. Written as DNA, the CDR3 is TGTGCCAGCAGCGTTGGGGGTAGCACTGAAGCTTTCTTT.

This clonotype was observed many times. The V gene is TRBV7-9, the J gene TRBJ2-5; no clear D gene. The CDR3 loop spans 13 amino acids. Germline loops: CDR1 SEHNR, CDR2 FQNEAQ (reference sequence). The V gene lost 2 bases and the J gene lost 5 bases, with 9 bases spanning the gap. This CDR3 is CASSLLAGETQYF. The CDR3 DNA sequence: TGTGCCAGCAGCTTACTTGCCGGGGAGACCCAGTACTTC.

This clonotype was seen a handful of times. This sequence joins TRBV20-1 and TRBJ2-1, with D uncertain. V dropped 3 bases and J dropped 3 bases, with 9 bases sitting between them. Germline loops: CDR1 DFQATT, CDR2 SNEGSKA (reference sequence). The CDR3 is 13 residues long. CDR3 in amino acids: CSASLTGYNEQFF. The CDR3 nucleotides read TGCAGTGCTAGTTTGACTGGCTACAATGAGCAGTTCTTC.

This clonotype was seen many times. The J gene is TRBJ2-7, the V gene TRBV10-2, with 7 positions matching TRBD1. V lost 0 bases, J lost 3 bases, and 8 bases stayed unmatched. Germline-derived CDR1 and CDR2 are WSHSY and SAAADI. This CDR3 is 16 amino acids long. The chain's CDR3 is CASSESPGTAIYEQYF. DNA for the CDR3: TGCGCCAGCAGTGAGTCCCCCGGGACAGCGATCTACGAGCAGTACTTC.

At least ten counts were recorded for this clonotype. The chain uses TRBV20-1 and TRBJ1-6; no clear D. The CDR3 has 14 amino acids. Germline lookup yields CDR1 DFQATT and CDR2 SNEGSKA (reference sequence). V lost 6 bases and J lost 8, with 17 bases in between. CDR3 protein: CSAEEGIGHSPLHF. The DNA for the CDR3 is TGCAGTGCCGAAGAGGGAATCGGTCATTCACCCCTCCACTTT.

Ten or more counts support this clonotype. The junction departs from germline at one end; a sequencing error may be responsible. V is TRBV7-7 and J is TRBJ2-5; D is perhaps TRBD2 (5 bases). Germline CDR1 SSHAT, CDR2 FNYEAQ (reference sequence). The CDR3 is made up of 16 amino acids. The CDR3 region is CASSLGSLRGQETQYF. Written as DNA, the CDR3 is TGTGCTAGCAGCTTAGGCTCCCTCCGGGGCCAAGAGACCCAGTACTTC. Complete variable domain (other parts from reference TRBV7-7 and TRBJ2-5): GAGVSQSPRYKVTKRGQDVTLRCDPISSHATLYWYQQALGQGPEFLTYFNYEAQPDKSGLPSDRFSAERPEGSISTLTIQRTEQRDSAMYRCASSLGSLRGQETQYFGPGTRLLVL.

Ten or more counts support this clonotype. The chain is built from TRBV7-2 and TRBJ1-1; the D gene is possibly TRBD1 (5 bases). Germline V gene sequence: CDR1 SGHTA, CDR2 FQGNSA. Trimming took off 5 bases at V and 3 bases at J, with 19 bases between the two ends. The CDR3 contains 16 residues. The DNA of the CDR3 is TGTGCCAGCAGCGTAGAGCAGGGACGGCGGGACACTGAAGCTTTCTTT. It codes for CASSVEQGRRDTEAFF.

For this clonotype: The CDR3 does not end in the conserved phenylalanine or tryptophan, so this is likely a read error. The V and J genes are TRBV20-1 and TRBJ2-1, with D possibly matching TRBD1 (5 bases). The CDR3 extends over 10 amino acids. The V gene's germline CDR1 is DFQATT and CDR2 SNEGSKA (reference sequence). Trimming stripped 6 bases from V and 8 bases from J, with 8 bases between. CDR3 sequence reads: CSAGADEQFL. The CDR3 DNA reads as TGCAGTGCAGGGGCAGATGAGCAGTTCTTA.

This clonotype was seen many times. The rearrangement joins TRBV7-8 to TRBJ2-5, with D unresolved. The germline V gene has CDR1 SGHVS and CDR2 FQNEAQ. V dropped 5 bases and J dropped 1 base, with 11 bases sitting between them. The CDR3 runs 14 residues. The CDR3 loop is CASSPSRLQETQYF. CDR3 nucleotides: TGTGCCAGCAGCCCAAGTCGTCTCCAAGAGACCCAGTACTTC.

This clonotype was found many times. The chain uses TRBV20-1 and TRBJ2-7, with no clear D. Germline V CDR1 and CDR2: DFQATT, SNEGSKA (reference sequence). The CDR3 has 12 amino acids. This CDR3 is CSAWSSSYEQYF. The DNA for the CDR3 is TGCAGCGCCTGGAGCAGCTCCTACGAGCAGTACTTC.